The clone carrying this TCR beta chain was counted between two and nine times. Its target is not known. The record originates from a study of T-cell reconstitution after alpha-beta-depleted transplantation in children. Findings and limits, study-wide: It was newly produced T cells that mostly accounted for T-cell counts and diversity one year after transplant.

Library preparation (for TCRbeta) was performed with unique molecular identifiers. TCRdb ran MiXCR on the PCR reads and lists one entry per CDR3 protein. The repertoire holds a few hundred thousand distinct CDR3 sequences, around 25% seen once, with approximately 11% in the top ten. The CDR3 has 15 residues. Trimming stripped 3 bases from V and 2 bases from J, with 14 bases between. The TCR originated in a male patient between 5 and 17 years old who had a stem cell transplant for acute lymphoblastic leukemia, so the T cells may come from the graft donor. Sequences were derived from PBMCs, mostly from graft donor cells, sampled 180 days after TCRalphabeta/CD19-depleted stem cell transplant. This sequence joins TRBV12-3 or TRBV12-4 and TRBJ2-7; D remains unclear. The CDR3 is CASSLSDEEPYEQYF. DNA for the CDR3: TGTGCCAGCAGTTTGTCCGACGAAGAGCCCTACGAGCAGTACTTC.